The 12 T cell receptor beta chains given below trace back to one sample, sequenced in a study of identical twins. TCRdb ran MiXCR on the 5' RACE reads and lists one entry per CDR3 protein. Found here are about 470,000 distinct CDR3 sequences, 20% to 25% of them singletons; the top ten hold 2.9%. Separately, the same data were catalogued under a study of T cells expressing NK-cell markers.

Sequenced input: CD4+ T cells sorted from blood. Receptors originate from a woman aged 18-35 years in good health.

The chain has TRBV4-3 and TRBJ2-7; weak D call: TRBD1 (5 bases). Trimming cost V 3 bases and J 5 bases, with 11 bases left between them. Germline V gives CDR1 LGHNA, CDR2 YSLEER. This CDR3 contains 13 residues. CDR3 nucleotides: TGCGCCAGCAGCCAGGGGCCTGCCCACGAGCAGTACTTC. It is translated as CASSQGPAHEQYF.

The chain has TRBV6-2 or TRBV6-3 and TRBJ2-1; possible D gene TRBD2, 6 bases. Germline V gene lookup returns CDR1 MNHEY and CDR2 SVGEGT. The CDR3 loop spans 12 amino acids. Trimming stripped 2 bases from V and 13 bases from J, with 12 bases between. In DNA form, the CDR3 reads TGTGCCAGCAGTTACGATCGGGGAGGACAGTTCTTC. This sequence encodes CASSYDRGGQFF.

The V call is TRBV7-2, the J call TRBJ2-3, with 7 nucleotides matching TRBD2. CDR1 is SGHTA, CDR2 FQGNSA, per germline. This CDR3 region has 14 residues. V lost 6 bases, J lost 3 bases, and 6 bases stayed unmatched. CDR3 sequence (DNA): TGTGCCAGCAGGGAGACTAGCAGTACAGATACGCAGTATTTT. Its protein product is CASRETSSTDTQYF.

This sequence joins TRBV10-3 and TRBJ2-1, with D perhaps assigned TRBD1 or TRBD2 (5 bases each). Trimming removed 2 bases at V and 5 bases at J, with 10 bases between. The length of the CDR3 is 14 residues. The germline V gene encodes CDR1 ENHRY and CDR2 SYGVKD. DNA for the CDR3: TGTGCCATCAGTGAGCGGGGCAGAAACAATGAGCAGTTCTTC. The encoded protein is CAISERGRNNEQFF.

This clonotype appeared a few times. The chain is built from TRBV2 and TRBJ2-1; no firm D call. This CDR3 is built from 15 residues. CDR1 SNHLY and CDR2 FYNNEI come from the germline V gene. The V end was cut by 6 bases, the J end by 4 bases, with 16 bases between. CDR3 nucleotides: TGTGCCAGCAGAGAGAGAGCAACGGCATACAATGAGCAGTTCTTC. Encoded protein: CASRERATAYNEQFF.

The chain has TRBV20-1 and TRBJ1-2, with TRBD1 identical over 8 bases. Trimming cost V 7 bases and J 2 bases; bases outside gene matches: 9. Germline CDR1 DFQATT, CDR2 SNEGSKA (reference sequence). CDR3 length equals 14 residues. CDR3 bases: TGCAGTGTTGAGCGGAGGACAGGGAACTATGGCTACACCTTC. Translating gives CSVERRTGNYGYTF.

The chain carries TRBV29-1 and TRBJ1-2; TRBD1 agrees at 9 bases. Unmatched junction bases numbered 1, after V lost 3 bases and J lost 8 bases. The germline gives CDR1 SQVTM, CDR2 ANQGSEA. The CDR3 runs to 11 residues. CDR3 loop: CSVETGGGYTF. For the CDR3, the DNA is TGCAGCGTTGAGACAGGGGGAGGCTACACCTTC. Using reference TRBV29-1 and TRBJ1-2 for the parts outside the CDR3, the full variable domain is SAVISQKPSRDICQRGTSLTIQCQVDSQVTMMFWYRQQPGQSLTLIATANQGSEATYESGFVIDKFPISRPNLTFSTLTVSNMSPEDSSIYLCSVETGGGYTFGSGTRLTVV.

This clonotype was recorded many times. This CDR3 reads CSASVATTDTQYF. In nucleotides, the CDR3 is TGCAGTGCTAGTGTCGCTACCACAGATACGCAGTATTTT. The gene calls are TRBV20-1 and TRBJ2-3; D call uncertain. Germline V gene sequence: CDR1 DFQATT, CDR2 SNEGSKA (reference sequence). This CDR3 spans 13 amino acids. The V gene lost 3 bases and the J gene lost 2 bases, with 9 bases spanning the gap.

This clonotype was picked up many times. This chain links TRBV5-1 with TRBJ2-7; TRBD2 is a possible D gene (5 bases). CDR3 size: 13 residues. V was cut by 5 bases and J by 2 bases, with 11 bases left in between. Germline CDR1 SGHRS, CDR2 YFSETQ. The CDR3 sequence is CASSGSETYEQYF. CDR3 bases: TGCGCCAGCAGTGGTAGCGAGACCTACGAGCAGTACTTC.

This clonotype has only a few counts. Here the CDR3 DNA reads TGTGCCATCAGCGGACAGGGGGGAGGCTACACCTTC. Translation: CAISGQGGGYTF. The chain is built from TRBV10-3 and TRBJ1-2; 10 positions match TRBD1. This CDR3 has 12 residues. The germline CDR1 and CDR2 sequences are ENHRY and SYGVKD. Trimming cost V 6 bases and J 8 bases; bases outside gene matches: 3.

The table lists this clonotype with a count of one. V gene TRBV7-2 combines with J gene TRBJ1-1; 7 nucleotides line up with TRBD1. The CDR3 runs to 14 residues. Per germline, CDR1 SGHTA and CDR2 FQGNSA. The ends lost 3 bases at V and 7 bases at J; junction bases unmatched: 8. The chain's CDR3 is CASSFRTGVYEAFF. The DNA for the CDR3 is TGTGCCAGCAGCTTCCGGACAGGAGTTTATGAAGCTTTCTTT.

In its sample, this clonotype was seen a few times. The CDR3 protein is CASSIPGSNEQFF. Here the CDR3 DNA reads TGTGCCAGCAGCATTCCGGGGTCCAATGAGCAGTTCTTC. This chain links TRBV5-6 with TRBJ2-1, with a tentative D call TRBD2 (5 bases). The CDR3 runs 13 residues. Germline CDR1 is SGHDT and CDR2 is YYEEEE. V gave up 4 bases and J gave up 6 bases, with 11 bases separating them.